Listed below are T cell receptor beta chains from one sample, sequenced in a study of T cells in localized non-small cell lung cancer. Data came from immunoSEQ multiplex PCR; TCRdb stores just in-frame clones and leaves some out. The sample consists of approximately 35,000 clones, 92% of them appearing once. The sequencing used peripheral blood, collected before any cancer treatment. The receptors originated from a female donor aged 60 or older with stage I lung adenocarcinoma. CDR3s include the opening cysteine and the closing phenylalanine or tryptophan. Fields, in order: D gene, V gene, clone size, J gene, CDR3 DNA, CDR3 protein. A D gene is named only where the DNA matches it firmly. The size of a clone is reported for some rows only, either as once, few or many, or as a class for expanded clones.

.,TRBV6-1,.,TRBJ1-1,TGTGCCAGCAGTGAAAGTTTGAGCGGGCAAGCTTTCTTT,CASSESLSGQAFF
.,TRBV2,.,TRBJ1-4,TGTGCCAGCAGCTTACTAACAACTAATGAAAAACTGTTTTTT,CASSLLTTNEKLFF
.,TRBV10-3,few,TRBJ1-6,TGTGCCACCTCCCCTCAGGACAGCCGTAATTCACCCCTCCACTTT,CATSPQDSRNSPLHF
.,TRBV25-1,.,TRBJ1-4,TGTGCCAGCATCCCCATAAGGGTTGCTGAAAAACTGTTTTTT,CASIPIRVAEKLFF
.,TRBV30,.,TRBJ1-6,TGTGCCTCTTCCCCCGTCGGGTCACCCCTCCACTTT,CASSPVGSPLHF
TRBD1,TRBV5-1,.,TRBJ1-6,TGCGCCAGCAGCCTCGACAGGGTCCATAATTCACCCCTCCACTTT,CASSLDRVHNSPLHF
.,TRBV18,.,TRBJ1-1,TGTGCCAGCTCACTTTCCTACACTGAAGCTTTCTTT,CASSLSYTEAFF
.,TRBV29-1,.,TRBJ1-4,TGCAGCGTTGAGAGATTTGAAGGGAAAAGTGAAAAACTGTTTTTT,CSVERFEGKSEKLFF
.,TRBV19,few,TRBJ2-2,TGTGCCAGTAGTTGGAGGGGGCCCTCGAACACCGGGGAGCTGTTTTTT,CASSWRGPSNTGELFF
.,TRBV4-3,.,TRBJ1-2,TGCGCCAGCAGCCAAGATGGGCCCCCTTCTAACTATGGCTACACCTTC,CASSQDGPPSNYGYTF
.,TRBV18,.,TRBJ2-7,TGTGCCAGCTCACCCCAAGGGGGGGGCGTCTACTACGAGCAGTACTTC,CASSPQGGGVYYEQYF
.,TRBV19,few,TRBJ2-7,TGTGCCAGTAGTTCCCCGGGACGGCGCCCTAGGGAGCAGTACTTC,CASSSPGRRPREQYF
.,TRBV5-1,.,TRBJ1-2,TGCGCCAGCAGCTTGGGTGGGACACCAGATAACTATGGCTACACCTTC,CASSLGGTPDNYGYTF
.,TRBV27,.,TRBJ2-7,TGTGCCAGCAGTCTTTCGGACACCACCTACGAGCAGTACTTC,CASSLSDTTYEQYF
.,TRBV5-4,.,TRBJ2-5,TGTGCCAGCAGCTTGGCTGGGACTCTGGAGACCCAGTACTTC,CASSLAGTLETQYF
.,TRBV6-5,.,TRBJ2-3,TGTGCCAGCAGTTCCCCCACTGGCGCAGATACGCAGTATTTT,CASSSPTGADTQYF
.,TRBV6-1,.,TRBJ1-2,TGTGCCAGCAGCGAAACCGGAGCCTATGGCTACACCTTC,CASSETGAYGYTF
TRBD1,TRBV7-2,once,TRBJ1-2,TGTGCCAGCAGCCCGACAGGGGAGTCTGGCTACACCTTC,CASSPTGESGYTF
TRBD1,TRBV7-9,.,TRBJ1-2,TGTGCCAGCAGCTTAGCTGCGACAGGGGTCTCCCGCTACACCTTC,CASSLAATGVSRYTF
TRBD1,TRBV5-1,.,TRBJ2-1,TGCGCCAGCAGGGCGGGACAGGGGGTTAATGAGCAGTTCTTC,CASRAGQGVNEQFF
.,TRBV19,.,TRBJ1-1,TGTGCCACCAAAACAAAGACAGGCTGGAACACTGAAGCTTTCTTT,CATKTKTGWNTEAFF
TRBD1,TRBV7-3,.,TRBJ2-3,TGTGCCAGCAGCTTACGAGGACAGGGGCTCCGCACAGATACGCAGTATTTT,CASSLRGQGLRTDTQYF
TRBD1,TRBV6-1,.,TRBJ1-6,TGTGCCAGCAGTGTTCCTACGGGACAGGGGTTGAGGGCCCTCCACTTT,CASSVPTGQGLRALHF
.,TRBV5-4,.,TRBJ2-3,TGTGCCAGCAGCTTGGGTGGCACAGATACGCAGTATTTT,CASSLGGTDTQYF
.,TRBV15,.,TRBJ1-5,TGTGCCACCAGCAGAGCCGGTTTTCTCAGCAATCAGCCCCAGCATTTT,CATSRAGFLSNQPQHF
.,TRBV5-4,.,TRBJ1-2,TGTGCCAGCAGCTTGGCGGACGGGAACTATGGCTACACCTTC,CASSLADGNYGYTF
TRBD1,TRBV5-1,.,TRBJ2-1,TGCGCCAGCAGCAACACAGGGGTGCCCTACAATGAGCAGTTCTTC,CASSNTGVPYNEQFF